This T cell receptor (beta chain) was identified during a study of CD8 T cells in ankylosing spondylitis (dated by TCRdb to about 2017). Turning to the overall study: To find TCR variants linked to disease, the study profiled T cell receptor beta repertoires in ankylosing spondylitis patients and healthy donors. Peripheral blood was sampled, and synovial fluid was also collected from ankylosing spondylitis patients. The full study cohort comprised 25 ankylosing spondylitis patients and roughly 100 healthy donors. Findings and caveats that apply to the study as a whole: Significant enrichment of the disease-linked clones was reported in matched synovial fluid samples from ankylosing spondylitis patients. A TCR beta motif made up of several highly homologous amino acid variants appeared to be characteristic of blood from ankylosing spondylitis patients. Some of the motif variants had been reported before in the synovial fluid and blood of reactive arthritis patients, a finding that suggests common disease-initiation mechanisms. The disease-linked clones showed a CD8+ phenotype and occurred at relatively low frequencies in peripheral blood.

Sequenced on an Illumina HiSeq 2500. Quantitative 5'-RACE with molecular barcodes was the method used to prepare the TCR beta libraries. The authors' pipeline ran thus. A new computational method based on a probabilistic model of VDJ rearrangement was used to identify disease-linked TCR variants. The public reads were reanalyzed by TCRdb: fastp trimming at Q25, MiXCR alignment, in-frame beta chains only. Under each unique CDR3 protein, matching rows form one entry showing the most common genes and DNA. What appears here as the V and J calls and clone size reflects TCRdb's work, not the paper's. The sample table records around 42,000 distinct CDR3 sequences; 2.5% to 3.5% of these occur just once. Jointly, the top ten make up approximately 4.5% of the sample. This clonotype was recorded many times. Its antigen target is currently unknown. Base qualities are not at hand, and no much larger clone is one base apart.

V drops 6 bases and J drops 6 bases, leaving 12 bases in between. The CDR3 measures 12 amino acids from cysteine to phenylalanine. The sequence is cut down to CDR3 DNA, 36 bases in frame from base 1. The CDR1 and CDR2 encoded by the germline V gene are SGDLS and YYNGEE. This sequence was found in a male donor with ankylosing spondylitis or in good health (not recorded which). The sequence is built from TRBV9 and TRBJ1-1, with the D gene not confidently named. Sequenced material: blood, either unsorted or a sorted T cell fraction (not recorded which). The DNA sequence is as follows: TGTGCCAGCAAATCGGAGGGCTCTGAAGCTTTCTTT. It specifies CASKSEGSEAFF.